This T cell receptor (beta chain) was observed in a study of blood T cell repertoires in COVID-19 (dated by TCRdb to about 2020). For the study in its entirety: Collaborator samples came from the United States, Italy and Spain and covered acute and convalescent phases of COVID-19. Samples came from the ongoing ImmuneRACE study (first 160 participants) plus 1,254 subjects from 6 global collaborators. A de-identified subject ID, COVID-19 status, age in years and sex were almost always included in the sample metadata. HLA class I and class II types, where available, came from metadata supplied by the sample provider rather than from assay-based typing. Deeply sampled blood TCRbeta repertoires from subjects exposed to, actively infected with, or recovered from COVID-19 were included in the dataset. The repertoires were released in a freely available public database intended as a resource for research on the immune response to SARS-CoV-2. The prospective study material was composed of cDNA or gDNA derived from T cells, B-cell-depleted T cells, or PBMCs.

From a lookup of the germline V gene (reference sequence), CDR1 and CDR2 are SEHNR and FQNEAQ. The CDR3 numbers 13 residues from cysteine through phenylalanine. The sequence is cut down to CDR3 DNA, 39 bases in frame from base 1. V drops 4 bases and J drops 3 bases, leaving 9 bases in between. Worth noting for this clone: Which antigen it targets is not known. No base quality information exists; no much larger clone differs at one position.

The full study reports these points: The amount of clinical and demographic metadata varied by source and participant and was provided uncurated.

Each collaborating institution followed its own protocols to collect whole blood in K2EDTA tubes. For TCRbeta analysis, collaborators shipped samples as frozen whole blood, isolated PBMCs, or DNA extracted from either of those sample types. The immunoSEQ Assay, a bias-controlled multiplex PCR, was used to amplify TCRbeta CDR3 regions from genomic DNA. The study's processing was this. The number of nucleated cells in each sample was estimated from the amplification of reference gene primers within the assay. To quantify the absolute abundance of each unique TCRbeta CDR3 rearrangement, sequence reads were collapsed and filtered. For each sample, productive Simpson clonality was calculated as the square root of Simpson's diversity index over productive rearrangements. TCRdb carries this immuneACCESS record with in-frame sequences only. Its versions omit some clonotypes, under half of them owing to an unresolved V gene in the studies checked, with the rest unexplained. That table furnishes V, J and clone size, whereas the DNA furnished D and trimming. Counted in this sample were roughly 45,000 clones; 80% to 90% of them appeared once. The ten largest clones capture under 9% of the sample.

This receptor was identified in a man aged 55 to 70 with active COVID-19. Sequencing input: peripheral blood. The rearrangement joined TRBV7-9 to TRBJ1-2; a confident D gene designation cannot be given. Read as DNA, the sequence is TGTGCCAGCAGCTGGAATGGAGACTATGGCTACACCTTC. This encodes CASSWNGDYGYTF. Supplemented by the reference TRBV7-9 and TRBJ1-2 proteins around the CDR3, the complete variable domain is DTGVSQNPRHKITKRGQNVTFRCDPISEHNRLYWYRQTLGQGPEFLTYFQNEAQLEKSRLLSDRFSAERPKGSFSTLEIQRTEQGDSAMYLCASSWNGDYGYTFGSGTRLTVV.